This TCR beta chain was observed in a study of regulatory and conventional T cells in breast cancer (dated by TCRdb to about 2015). Regarding this clonotype: The antigen it binds to is not known. The record has no base qualities; no much larger clone is one base away.

Library generation was performed with PCR. The listed sequencing device is Illumina MiSeq. TCRdb cleaned the public reads at Q25 with fastp, built clones with MiXCR and kept in-frame beta chains. When rows share a CDR3 protein, they turn into one entry using the most common DNA and genes. The sample has approximately 9,500 distinct CDR3 sequences on record, about a third of them singletons. Of the sample, approximately 6.1% is held by the ten largest clones. CDR1 and CDR2 are read off the germline V gene as SGHTA and FQGNSA. From cysteine to phenylalanine, the CDR3 is 13 amino acids long. Of all the DNA, just the CDR3 is kept, 39 bases in frame from base 1. V and J are trimmed by 8 bases and 4 bases, and the gene matches miss 2 bases of the junction.

The receptor comes from a male donor in good health. Sequenced input: conventional T cells from blood. The sequence links TRBV7-2 to TRBJ2-3; 11 nucleotides in the junction match TRBD2. The sequenced DNA is TGTGCCAGCGGGACTAGCGGCGCAGATACGCAGTATTTT. This is translated as CASGTSGADTQYF.